The next 30 T cell receptor beta chains were all read from a single sample in a study of tissue T cells after allogeneic stem cell transplantation. The table came from immunoSEQ multiplex PCR; TCRdb's copy has only in-frame clones and leaves some out. Of approximately 8,800 clones listed, approximately 53% are singletons. This specimen was tissue from the jejunum, taken at autopsy. Receptor source: a female donor of 60 years or more with lung cancer.

The chain joins TRBV5-1 to TRBJ2-2; 7 positions agree with TRBD1. Germline trimming cut 6 bases from V and 3 bases from J; bases unmatched to any gene: 2. The CDR3 consists of 13 residues. Germline assignment: CDR1 SGHRS and CDR2 YFSETQ. As DNA, the CDR3 is TGCGCCAGCAACAGGGGTGACACCGGGGAGCTGTTTTTT. It codes for CASNRGDTGELFF.

This clone has just a few counts. The rearrangement uses TRBV9 and TRBJ2-2; 9 bases line up with TRBD1. With V trimmed by 3 bases and J by 4 bases, 4 bases remained unmatched. The length of the CDR3 is 15 residues. The germline V gene has CDR1 SGDLS and CDR2 YYNGEE. Written as DNA, the CDR3 is TGTGCCAGCAGCGGGGACAGGGCGGGCACCGGGGAGCTGTTTTTT. As protein: CASSGDRAGTGELFF.

The chain uses TRBV5-8 and TRBJ1-5; no clear D gene. Trimming cost V 8 bases and J 0 bases, with 21 bases left between them. This CDR3 has 17 amino acids. CDR1 and CDR2 from the germline V gene are SGHTS and YDEGEE. CDR3 sequence reads: CASNGGSGVYSNQPQHF. In nucleotides, the CDR3 is TGTGCCAGTAACGGCGGGTCAGGAGTATATAGCAATCAGCCCCAGCATTTT.

The V call is TRBV7-9, the J call TRBJ2-7; D unclear. The germline CDR1 and CDR2 sequences are SEHNR and FQNEAQ (reference sequence). The germline V and J ends were trimmed by 5 bases and 9 bases, with 17 bases remaining between them. This CDR3 is built from 13 residues. As DNA, the CDR3 is TGTGCCAGCAGCCTGACCGGTGCAACGTTGCAGTACTTC. It is translated as CASSLTGATLQYF.

The chain recombines TRBV4-1 with TRBJ1-2, with TRBD1 as a possible D gene (5 bases). The CDR3 runs 16 residues. The germline V gene has CDR1 MGHRA and CDR2 YSYEKL. Trimming cost V 1 base and J 8 bases, with 20 bases left between them. CDR3 coding DNA: TGCGCCAGCAGCCAAGTGGGGATGAAAGGGACGCGAGGCTACACCTTC. Translated: CASSQVGMKGTRGYTF.

This clone turned up a few times. The rearrangement joins TRBV7-2 to TRBJ2-3; D unresolved. The CDR3 extends over 14 amino acids. Germline CDR1 SGHTA, CDR2 FQGNSA. Trimming removed 4 bases at V and 0 bases at J, with 8 bases between. The CDR3 region has the DNA TGTGCCAGCAGCTACGATCCTAGCACAGATACGCAGTATTTT. It codes for CASSYDPSTDTQYF.

This sequence joins TRBV10-3 and TRBJ1-2; 9 bases match TRBD1. The CDR3 runs 17 residues. The V and J ends lost 3 bases and 2 bases, in that order; junction bases with no gene match: 10. The germline gives CDR1 ENHRY, CDR2 SYGVKD. This chain's CDR3 is CAISETGTGRTNYGYTF. CDR3 in DNA: TGTGCCATCAGTGAAACCGGGACAGGGCGTACGAACTATGGCTACACCTTC.

The rearrangement joins TRBV5-1 to TRBJ1-4, with 7 nucleotides matching TRBD1. The CDR3 runs 14 residues. Germline V gene lookup returns CDR1 SGHRS and CDR2 YFSETQ. The V segment lost 7 bases and the J segment 0 bases; nucleotides outside the gene matches: 3. CDR3 amino acids: CASRDRATNEKLFF. The CDR3 DNA reads TGCGCCAGCCGGGACAGAGCAACTAATGAAAAACTGTTTTTT.

The genes are TRBV2 and TRBJ2-4, with a possible D match to TRBD1 (6 bases). The germline V and J ends were trimmed by 6 bases and 1 base, with 13 bases remaining between them. Per the germline V gene, CDR1 is SNHLY and CDR2 is FYNNEI. This CDR3 is built from 15 residues. The CDR3 is CASSANRVAKNIQYF. Written as DNA, the CDR3 is TGTGCCAGCAGCGCAAACAGGGTTGCCAAAAACATTCAGTACTTC.

Note on this clone: An end of the junction does not agree with germline; a read error may underlie this. This sequence joins TRBV5-4 and TRBJ1-2; no clear D gene. Germline CDR1 is SGHNT and CDR2 is YYREEE (reference sequence). The CDR3 runs 13 residues. The CDR3 sequence is CASSLDVAGDGSF. As DNA, the CDR3 is TGTGCCAGCAGCTTGGATGTGGCGGGAGACGGGTCCTTC.

This chain connects TRBV3-1 (or the pseudogene TRBV3-2) to TRBJ2-3, with 8 bases identical to TRBD1. Germline V CDR1 and CDR2: LGHDT, YNNKEL (reference sequence). CDR3 length equals 14 residues. Trimming cost V 1 base and J 8 bases; bases outside gene matches: 5. CDR3 loop: CASSQAQGAGTQYF. CDR3 coding DNA: TGTGCCAGCAGCCAAGCCCAGGGGGCCGGTACGCAGTATTTT.

Of note for this clone: It may be a read error: a sequence one base away is much more abundant. Other DNA sequences in the same sample also yield this CDR3. DNA for the CDR3: TGTGCCTGGAGTGGCCAGGGTAGGGGGACTGAAGCTTTCTTT. Its protein product is CAWSGQGRGTEAFF. The chain employs TRBV30 and TRBJ1-1, with D tentatively TRBD1 (6 bases). V shed 1 base and J shed 5 bases, with 14 bases lying between them. The CDR3 runs to 14 residues. CDR1 is GTSNPN, CDR2 SVGIG, per germline (reference sequence).

Concerning this clone itself: This same CDR3 is encoded by further DNA sequences in the sample. The chain joins TRBV5-1 to TRBJ1-5; no reliable D call. Germline CDR1 reads SGHRS; CDR2 reads YFSETQ. The CDR3 loop spans 14 amino acids. Deletions cut 0 bases from V and 0 bases from J, with 4 bases between. The CDR3 coding sequence is TGCGCCAGCAGCTTGGGGAATAGCAATCAGCCCCAGCATTTT. Amino acids: CASSLGNSNQPQHF.

V gene TRBV6-5 combines with J gene TRBJ2-7; D may be TRBD2 (6 bases). V was shortened by 4 bases and J by 2 bases, with 18 bases between the two germline ends. CDR3 length: 16 amino acids. Germline-derived CDR1 and CDR2 are MNHEY and SVGAGI. CDR3 sequence (DNA): TGTGCCAGCAGTTCCCCCAAGAGCGGGCGGCCCTACGAGCAGTACTTC. The encoded protein is CASSSPKSGRPYEQYF.

In this sample, this clone turned up a few times. The rearrangement uses TRBV10-3 and TRBJ1-5; 7 bases agree with TRBD1. CDR1 is ENHRY and CDR2 is SYGVKD in the germline V gene. The length of the CDR3 is 15 residues. V shed 5 bases, J shed 2 bases, and the junction held 6 bases outside the gene matches. The chain's CDR3 is CAISIDRDGNQPQHF. In nucleotides, the CDR3 is TGTGCCATCAGTATTGACAGGGACGGCAATCAGCCCCAGCATTTT.

The rearrangement links TRBV3-1 (or the pseudogene TRBV3-2) to TRBJ1-2, with D possibly matching TRBD1 (6 bases). The CDR3 extends over 14 amino acids. CDR1 is LGHDT and CDR2 is YNNKEL in the germline V gene (reference sequence). The V gene lost 2 bases and the J gene lost 5 bases, with 12 bases spanning the gap. The DNA for the CDR3 is TGTGCCAGCAGCCAACGGGGGCAGCCTTATGGCTACACCTTC. Translated: CASSQRGQPYGYTF.

V usage is TRBV27 and J usage is TRBJ1-1, with TRBD1 as a possible D gene (5 bases). CDR3 length: 15 residues. Trimming took off 5 bases at V and 2 bases at J, with 15 bases between the two ends. The germline CDR1 and CDR2 sequences are MNHEY and SMNVEV (reference sequence). CDR3 residues: CASSPWTKTNTEAFF. CDR3 nucleotide sequence: TGTGCCAGCAGTCCCTGGACAAAAACTAACACTGAAGCTTTCTTT.

The rearrangement joins TRBV9 to TRBJ2-7; D call uncertain. V gave up 0 bases and J gave up 0 bases, with 10 bases separating them. The CDR3 sequence is 15 residues long. Germline loops: CDR1 SGDLS, CDR2 YYNGEE. CDR3 sequence: CASSVDGSRSYEQYF. In nucleotides, the CDR3 is TGTGCCAGCAGCGTAGACGGATCACGCTCCTACGAGCAGTACTTC.

This sequence joins TRBV9 and TRBJ1-4, with D possibly matching TRBD1 (5 bases). Germline assignment: CDR1 SGDLS and CDR2 YYNGEE. This CDR3 contains 14 residues. The V end lost 2 bases, the J end lost 8 bases, and 13 bases lay between the germline ends. CDR3 residues: CASSVNGGEEKLFF. CDR3 bases: TGTGCCAGCAGCGTCAACGGGGGAGAGGAAAAACTGTTTTTT.

This clone is judged large. The J gene is TRBJ1-4, the V gene TRBV5-1, with D perhaps TRBD1 (5 bases). Trimming took off 2 bases at V and 5 bases at J, with 10 bases between the two ends. This CDR3 comprises 14 residues. From germline, CDR1 is SGHRS and CDR2 YFSETQ. The CDR3 region is CASSFDSTNEKLFF. In nucleotides, the CDR3 is TGCGCCAGCAGCTTCGACAGTACAAATGAAAAACTGTTTTTT.

About this clone itself: A single base separates this from a much larger clone, so it may be a read error. The V call is TRBV3-1 (or the pseudogene TRBV3-2), the J call TRBJ1-2, with TRBD1 as a possible D gene (5 bases). The CDR3 has 16 amino acids. The V gene lost 4 bases and the J gene lost 4 bases, with 19 bases spanning the gap. The germline V gene has CDR1 LGHDT and CDR2 YNNKEL (reference sequence). The CDR3 nucleotides are TGTGCCAGCAGCCCCGGGGATCTGGGGCACGTCTATGGCTACACCTTC. Amino acids: CASSPGDLGHVYGYTF.

Within the sample, this clone is medium-sized. The chain employs TRBV2 and TRBJ2-5; 9 nucleotides align to TRBD2. V gave up 4 bases and J gave up 5 bases; unmatched junction bases: 8. Germline CDR1 SNHLY, CDR2 FYNNEI. The CDR3 runs to 15 residues. The CDR3 DNA follows: TGTGCCAGCAGTGCGGGACTAGCAAATCGGGAGACCCAGTACTTC. Translated, it gives CASSAGLANRETQYF.

V gene TRBV10-3 combines with J gene TRBJ2-1; D call uncertain. The V gene's germline CDR1 is ENHRY and CDR2 SYGVKD. The CDR3 is made up of 12 amino acids. V lost 2 bases and J 3 bases, leaving 2 bases between the germline ends. The CDR3 DNA reads TGTGCCATCAGTGAGAGCTACAATGAGCAGTTCTTC. It translates to CAISESYNEQFF.

The V and J genes are TRBV6-9 and TRBJ2-5, with D possibly TRBD1 on 6 matching bases. The germline gives CDR1 MNHGY, CDR2 SVAAGI. The CDR3 covers 16 residues. The V and J ends lost 7 bases and 1 base respectively, with 19 bases between them. The CDR3 sequence is CASTYIAGQSQETQYF. CDR3 bases: TGTGCCAGCACATATATAGCCGGACAGAGCCAAGAGACCCAGTACTTC.

The rearrangement joins TRBV10-2 to TRBJ2-3; D may be TRBD1 (5 bases). Looked up from germline, CDR1 is WSHSY and CDR2 is SAAADI. The CDR3 totals 11 residues. Trimming removed 6 bases at V and 8 bases at J, with 9 bases between. CDR3 DNA: TGCGCCAGCAGCCAGGGAACTACGCAGTATTTT. It encodes CASSQGTTQYF.

The gene calls are TRBV4-2 and TRBJ2-3; 9 bases are a match to TRBD2. Looked up from germline, CDR1 is LGHNA and CDR2 is YNFKEQ. The CDR3 sequence is 14 residues long. The V and J ends lost 5 bases and 5 bases, in that order; junction bases with no gene match: 5. This chain's CDR3 is CASSWGLARDTQYF. CDR3 DNA sequence: TGTGCCAGCAGCTGGGGACTAGCAAGAGATACGCAGTATTTT.

The V call is TRBV5-1, the J call TRBJ1-2; 8 bases align to TRBD1. The germline CDR1 and CDR2 sequences are SGHRS and YFSETQ. The V segment lost 4 bases and the J segment 4 bases; nucleotides outside the gene matches: 9. The CDR3 sequence is 15 residues long. CDR3 nucleotide sequence: TGCGCCAGCAGCACCGGACAGGGCGATGGCTATGGCTACACCTTC. Residues: CASSTGQGDGYGYTF.

The gene calls are TRBV7-9 and TRBJ1-3; 10 nucleotides align to TRBD1. This CDR3 has 14 residues. V shed 3 bases and J 8 bases; nucleotides not matched to a gene: 4. Germline CDR1 SEHNR, CDR2 FQNEAQ (reference sequence). CDR3 bases: TGTGCCAGCAGCTTCTTAGGACAGGGGGACACCATATATTTT. Translating gives CASSFLGQGDTIYF.

This clone was observed once. CDR3 nucleotides: TGTGCCAGCAGTTTATGGGAGACAGGGGCGACAGATACGCAGTATTTT. Its translation: CASSLWETGATDTQYF. The genes are TRBV27 and TRBJ2-3; 8 nucleotides match TRBD1. The V gene's germline CDR1 is MNHEY and CDR2 SMNVEV (reference sequence). The CDR3 length is 16 residues. V lost 1 base to trimming and J lost 3 bases; unmatched junction nucleotides: 6.

V is TRBV5-1 and J is TRBJ1-6, with D uncertain. Germline-derived CDR1 and CDR2 are SGHRS and YFSETQ. Trimming took 0 bases from V and 9 from J, leaving 10 bases between them. The CDR3 has 14 residues. CDR3 DNA sequence: TGCGCCAGCAGCTTGGAGGGTAGAGGTTCACCCCTCCACTTT. Translating gives CASSLEGRGSPLHF.